This T cell receptor (beta chain) appears in the sequencing data of a study of cytomegalovirus exposure and HLA in healthy donors. Study background: Some 85 million unique TCRs, all from HLA-typed donors, were included in an early release of the data. General study results and limits: Per published reports, the classifier diagnosed cytomegalovirus status with high specificity and sensitivity. Immune exposure data for these donors was limited to CMV serostatus.

V was pared by 1 base and J by 3 bases, with 13 bases of the junction left unmatched. The V gene's germline CDR1 is SGHKS and CDR2 YYEKEE (reference sequence). The CDR3 has 17 residues. Remarks on this clone: The target antigen is unknown.

Vbeta (60) and Jbeta (13) primers were used in the PCR. Produced via immunoSEQ multiplex PCR; TCRdb's table is partial and in-frame only. Its table lists some 82,000 clones. The origin of this receptor is a woman aged 30 to 39 in good health and CMV-seronegative. The chain uses TRBV5-5 and TRBJ2-7; 7 nucleotides align to TRBD1. Material for sequencing was PBMCs. CDR3: CASSLLGTVGPGYEQYF. CDR3 DNA sequence: TGTGCCAGCAGCTTGCTGGGGACAGTCGGGCCCGGCTACGAGCAGTACTTC. Variable domain in full (rest from reference TRBV5-5 and TRBJ2-7): DAGVTQSPTHLIKTRGQQVTLRCSPISGHKSVSWYQQVLGQGPQFIFQYYEKEERGRGNFPDRFSARQFPNYSSELNVNALLLGDSALYLCASSLLGTVGPGYEQYFGPGTRLTVT.